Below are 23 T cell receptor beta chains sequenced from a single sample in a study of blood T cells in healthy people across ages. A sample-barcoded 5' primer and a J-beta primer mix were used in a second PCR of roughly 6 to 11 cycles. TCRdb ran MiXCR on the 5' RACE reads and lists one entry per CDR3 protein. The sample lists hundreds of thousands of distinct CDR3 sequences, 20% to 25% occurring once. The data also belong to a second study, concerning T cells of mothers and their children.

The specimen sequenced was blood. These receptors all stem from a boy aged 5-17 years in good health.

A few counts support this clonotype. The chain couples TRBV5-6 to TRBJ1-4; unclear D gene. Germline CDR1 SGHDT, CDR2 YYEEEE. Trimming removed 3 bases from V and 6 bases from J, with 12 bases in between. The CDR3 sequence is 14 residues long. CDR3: CASSSDRMDEKLFF. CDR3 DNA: TGTGCCAGCAGCTCCGACCGCATGGATGAAAAACTGTTTTTT.

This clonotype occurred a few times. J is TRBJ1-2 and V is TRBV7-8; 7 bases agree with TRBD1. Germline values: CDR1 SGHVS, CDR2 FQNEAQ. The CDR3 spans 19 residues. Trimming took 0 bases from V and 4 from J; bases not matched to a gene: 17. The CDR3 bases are TGTGCCAGCAGCTTAGCTAGCGGGGACAGTATTGATTTTGTCTATGGCTACACCTTC. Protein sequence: CASSLASGDSIDFVYGYTF.

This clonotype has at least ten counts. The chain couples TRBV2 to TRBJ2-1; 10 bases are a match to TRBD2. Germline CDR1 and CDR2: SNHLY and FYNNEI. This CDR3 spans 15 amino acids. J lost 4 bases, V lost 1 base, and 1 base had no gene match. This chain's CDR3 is CASSEGLAGYNEQFF. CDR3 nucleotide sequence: TGTGCCAGCAGTGAAGGACTAGCGGGTTACAATGAGCAGTTCTTC.

CDR3 coding DNA: TGTGCCAGCAGTCCAGGGTCATCAGATACGCAGTATTTT. This translates into CASSPGSSDTQYF. The chain couples TRBV12-3 or TRBV12-4 to TRBJ2-3; a possible D gene is TRBD1 (5 bases). V was clipped by 5 bases and J by 4 bases, with 10 bases between them. This CDR3 spans 13 amino acids.

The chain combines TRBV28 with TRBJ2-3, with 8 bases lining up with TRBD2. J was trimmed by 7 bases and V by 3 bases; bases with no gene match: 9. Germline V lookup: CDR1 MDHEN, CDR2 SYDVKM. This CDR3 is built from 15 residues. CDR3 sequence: CASSFPGLGVHTQYF. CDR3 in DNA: TGTGCCAGCAGTTTTCCGGGACTAGGGGTCCATACGCAGTATTTT.

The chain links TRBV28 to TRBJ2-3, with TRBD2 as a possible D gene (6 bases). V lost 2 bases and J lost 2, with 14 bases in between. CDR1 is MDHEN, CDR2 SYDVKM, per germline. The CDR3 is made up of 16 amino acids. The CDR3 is CASSLDGGMYTDTQYF. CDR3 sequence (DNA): TGTGCCAGCAGTTTAGACGGGGGAATGTACACAGATACGCAGTATTTT.

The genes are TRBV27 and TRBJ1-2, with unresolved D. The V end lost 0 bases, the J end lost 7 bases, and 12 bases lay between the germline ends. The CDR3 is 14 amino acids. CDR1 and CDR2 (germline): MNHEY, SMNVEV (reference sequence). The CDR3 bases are TGTGCCAGCAGTTTATCTGGCTACCCGGTTGGCTACACCTTC. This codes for CASSLSGYPVGYTF.

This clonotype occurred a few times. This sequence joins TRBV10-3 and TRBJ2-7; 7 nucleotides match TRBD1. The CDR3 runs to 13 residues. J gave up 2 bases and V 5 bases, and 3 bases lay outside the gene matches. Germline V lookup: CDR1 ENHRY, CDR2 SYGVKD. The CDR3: CAISRDRAYEQYF. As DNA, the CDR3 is TGTGCCATCAGTAGGGACAGAGCCTACGAGCAGTACTTC.

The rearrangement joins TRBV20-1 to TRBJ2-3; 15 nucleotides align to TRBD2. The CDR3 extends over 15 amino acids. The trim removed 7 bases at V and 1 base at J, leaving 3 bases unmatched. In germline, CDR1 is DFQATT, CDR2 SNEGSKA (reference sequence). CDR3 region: CSGTSGGEGTDTQYF. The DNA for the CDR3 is TGCAGTGGGACTAGCGGGGGGGAAGGCACAGATACGCAGTATTTT.

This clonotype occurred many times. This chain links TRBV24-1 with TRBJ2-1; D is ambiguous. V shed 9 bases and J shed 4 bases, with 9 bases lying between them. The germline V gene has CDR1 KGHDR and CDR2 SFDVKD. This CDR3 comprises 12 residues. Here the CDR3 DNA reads TGTGCCACCCTCGCGGCGTACAATGAGCAGTTCTTC. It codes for CATLAAYNEQFF.

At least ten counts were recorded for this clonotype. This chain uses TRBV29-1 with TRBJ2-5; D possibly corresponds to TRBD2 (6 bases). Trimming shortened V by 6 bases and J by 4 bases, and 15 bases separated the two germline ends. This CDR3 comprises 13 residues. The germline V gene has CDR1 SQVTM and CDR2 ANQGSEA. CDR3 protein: CSVRRELLETQYF. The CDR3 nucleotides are TGCAGCGTGCGTCGGGAGTTGTTAGAGACCCAGTACTTC. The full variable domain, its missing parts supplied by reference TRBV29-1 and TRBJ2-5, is SAVISQKPSRDICQRGTSLTIQCQVDSQVTMMFWYRQQPGQSLTLIATANQGSEATYESGFVIDKFPISRPNLTFSTLTVSNMSPEDSSIYLCSVRRELLETQYFGPGTRLLVL.

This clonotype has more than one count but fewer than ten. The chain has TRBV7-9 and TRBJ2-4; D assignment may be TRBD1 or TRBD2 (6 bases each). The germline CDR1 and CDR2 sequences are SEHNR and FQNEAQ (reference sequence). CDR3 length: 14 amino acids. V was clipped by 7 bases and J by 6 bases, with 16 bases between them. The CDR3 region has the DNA TGTGCCAGCAACCAAGAAGGGGGAGGAAACATTCAGTACTTC. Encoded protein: CASNQEGGGNIQYF. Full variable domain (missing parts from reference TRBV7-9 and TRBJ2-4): DTGVSQNPRHKITKRGQNVTFRCDPISEHNRLYWYRQTLGQGPEFLTYFQNEAQLEKSRLLSDRFSAERPKGSFSTLEIQRTEQGDSAMYLCASNQEGGGNIQYFGAGTRLSVL.

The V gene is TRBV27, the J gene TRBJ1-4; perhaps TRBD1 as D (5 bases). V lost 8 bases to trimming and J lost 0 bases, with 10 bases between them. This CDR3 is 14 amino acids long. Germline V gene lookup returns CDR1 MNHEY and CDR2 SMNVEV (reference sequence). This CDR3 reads CASGRGATNEKLFF. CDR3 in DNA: TGTGCCAGCGGAAGGGGAGCAACTAATGAAAAACTGTTTTTT.

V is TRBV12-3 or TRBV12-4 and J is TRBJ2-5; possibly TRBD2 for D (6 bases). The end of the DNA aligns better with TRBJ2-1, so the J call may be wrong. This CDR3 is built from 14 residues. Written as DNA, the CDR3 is TGTGCCAGCAGTCCGGGACTCAGCGACAATGAGCAGTTCTTC. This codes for CASSPGLSDNEQFF.

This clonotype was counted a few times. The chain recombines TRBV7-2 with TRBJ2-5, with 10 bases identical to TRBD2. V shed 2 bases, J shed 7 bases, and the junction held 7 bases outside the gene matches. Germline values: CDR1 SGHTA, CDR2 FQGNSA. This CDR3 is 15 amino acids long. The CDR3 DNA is TGTGCCAGCAGCTTACTAGCGGGAGCCACCGGGACCCAGTACTTC. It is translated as CASSLLAGATGTQYF.

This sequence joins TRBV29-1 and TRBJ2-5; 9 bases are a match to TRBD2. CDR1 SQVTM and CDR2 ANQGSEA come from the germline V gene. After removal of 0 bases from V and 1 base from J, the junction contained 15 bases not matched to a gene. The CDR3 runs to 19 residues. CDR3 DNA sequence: TGCAGCGTTGAAGATCCCGGACTAGCGACGATACTGGGCCAAGAGACCCAGTACTTC. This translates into CSVEDPGLATILGQETQYF. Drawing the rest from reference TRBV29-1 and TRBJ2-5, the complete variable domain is SAVISQKPSRDICQRGTSLTIQCQVDSQVTMMFWYRQQPGQSLTLIATANQGSEATYESGFVIDKFPISRPNLTFSTLTVSNMSPEDSSIYLCSVEDPGLATILGQETQYFGPGTRLLVL.

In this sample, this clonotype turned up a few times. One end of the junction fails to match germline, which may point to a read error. Here the CDR3 DNA reads TGTGCCAGCAGTGTAGCGGGCGGCGGTATCTACGAGCAGTACTTC. Encoded protein: CASSVAGGGIYEQYF. The chain combines TRBV12-3 or TRBV12-4 with TRBJ2-7; 7 nucleotides line up with TRBD2. The CDR3 loop spans 15 amino acids.

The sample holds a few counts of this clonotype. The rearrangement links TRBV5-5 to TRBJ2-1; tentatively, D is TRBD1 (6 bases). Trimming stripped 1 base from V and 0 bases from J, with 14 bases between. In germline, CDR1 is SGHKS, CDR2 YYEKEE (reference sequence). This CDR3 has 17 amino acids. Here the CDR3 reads CASSLILGASSYNEQFF. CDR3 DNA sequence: TGTGCCAGCAGCTTGATACTGGGGGCTAGCTCCTACAATGAGCAGTTCTTC.

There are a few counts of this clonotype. The CDR3 bases are TGTGCCACCGCGCTTGACAGGGCGAACACTGAAGCTTTCTTT. This gives the protein CATALDRANTEAFF. The rearrangement joins TRBV6-5 to TRBJ1-1; TRBD1 matches 7 bases. V lost 10 bases, J lost 1 base, and 9 bases stayed unmatched. Per the germline V gene, CDR1 is MNHEY and CDR2 is SVGAGI. The CDR3 consists of 14 residues.

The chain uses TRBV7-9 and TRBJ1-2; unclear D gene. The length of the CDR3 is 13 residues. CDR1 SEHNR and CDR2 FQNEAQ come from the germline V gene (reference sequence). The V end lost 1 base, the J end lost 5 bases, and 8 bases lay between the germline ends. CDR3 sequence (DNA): TGTGCCAGCAGCTTAGGCGAGGCGTATGGCTACACCTTC. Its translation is CASSLGEAYGYTF.

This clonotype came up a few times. CDR3 protein: CASSVSPYNEQFF. As DNA, the CDR3 is TGTGCCAGCAGCGTAAGCCCCTACAATGAGCAGTTCTTC. This chain joins TRBV9 and TRBJ2-1; D not resolved. Trimming left V 1 base short and J 2 bases short, with 4 bases between. CDR1 and CDR2 from the germline V gene are SGDLS and YYNGEE. The CDR3 sequence is 13 residues long.

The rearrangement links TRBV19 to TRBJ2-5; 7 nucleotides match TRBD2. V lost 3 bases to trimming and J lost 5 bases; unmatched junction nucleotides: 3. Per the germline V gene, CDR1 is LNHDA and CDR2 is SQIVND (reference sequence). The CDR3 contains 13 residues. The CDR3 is CASSMGGMETQYF. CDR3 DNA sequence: TGTGCCAGTAGTATGGGGGGGATGGAGACCCAGTACTTC.

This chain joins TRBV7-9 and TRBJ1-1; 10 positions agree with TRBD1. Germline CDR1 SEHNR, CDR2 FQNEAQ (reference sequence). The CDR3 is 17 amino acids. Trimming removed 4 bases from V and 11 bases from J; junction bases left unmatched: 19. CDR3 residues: CASSSPDRGPRVVDAFF. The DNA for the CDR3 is TGTGCCAGCAGCTCTCCAGACAGGGGGCCCCGGGTTGTTGATGCTTTCTTT.